This TCR beta chain was found in a study of cytotoxic CD8 clonotypes in ibrutinib-treated CLL. Study information: Patients attained around 25 partial and 2 complete responses; at median around 68 months, approximately 14 remained remitted while some 12 progressed.

About this clone: The target antigen is unknown.

Study conclusions and caveats: Sample timing was unmatched between remission and later-progressing patients; lymph nodes unstudied. Elevated clonality accompanied ibrutinib response, with a return toward baseline values at progression.

Method: immunoSEQ multiplex PCR; TCRdb's copy keeps in-frame clones and lacks some. The data hold 150,000 to 250,000 clones, with around three quarters observed a single time. CDR3 length: 13 amino acids. The germline V gene has CDR1 LNHNV and CDR2 YYDKDF (reference sequence). V shed 3 bases and J shed 4 bases, with 9 bases lying between them. Sequenced here: PBMCs, sampled after 24 months of ibrutinib treatment. This sequence originates from a human donor with chronic lymphocytic leukemia. The gene calls are TRBV15 and TRBJ1-1; D call uncertain. CDR3: CATSSIGLTEAFF. The CDR3 DNA reads TGTGCCACCAGCAGTATAGGACTCACTGAAGCTTTCTTT.